The next 7 T cell receptor beta chains were all read from a single sample in a study of blood T cell repertoires in COVID-19. Using immunoSEQ multiplex PCR, the repertoire was profiled, and TCRdb retains in-frame clones only, with some absent. The sample includes roughly 32,000 clones, about 90% seen only once; the top ten take roughly 0.99%. Material: peripheral blood. These receptors all come from a man between 65 and 85 years old with active or convalescent COVID-19.

This clone showed up just once. This chain connects TRBV7-7 to TRBJ1-1; D perhaps matches TRBD1 (6 bases). The CDR3 length is 15 residues. The germline V and J ends were trimmed by 5 bases and 1 base, with 14 bases remaining between them. Germline values: CDR1 SSHAT, CDR2 FNYEAQ (reference sequence). Here the CDR3 DNA reads TGTGCCAGCAGCCCAATGGGGGCAGCGAACACTGAAGCTTTCTTT. It encodes CASSPMGAANTEAFF. Full variable domain (rest looked up from reference TRBV7-7 and TRBJ1-1): GAGVSQSPRYKVTKRGQDVTLRCDPISSHATLYWYQQALGQGPEFLTYFNYEAQPDKSGLPSDRFSAERPEGSISTLTIQRTEQRDSAMYRCASSPMGAANTEAFFGQGTRLTVV.

The gene calls are TRBV6-2 or TRBV6-3 and TRBJ1-2; possibly TRBD1 for D (5 bases). The V end lost 2 bases, the J end lost 0 bases, and 10 bases lay between the germline ends. Germline loops: CDR1 MNHEY, CDR2 SVGEGT. This CDR3 has 15 residues. CDR3 loop: CASSYGTGANYGYTF. In DNA, the CDR3 is TGTGCCAGCAGTTACGGTACAGGTGCTAACTATGGCTACACCTTC.

This chain uses TRBV5-1 with TRBJ1-1; perhaps TRBD1 as D (5 bases). The germline V gene has CDR1 SGHRS and CDR2 YFSETQ. The CDR3 is made up of 13 amino acids. V gave up 3 bases and J gave up 4 bases, with 10 bases separating them. Here the CDR3 reads CASSSGLATEAFF. CDR3 sequence (DNA): TGCGCCAGCAGCTCAGGGTTGGCCACTGAAGCTTTCTTT.

This chain joins TRBV10-3 and TRBJ1-1, with D tentatively TRBD1 (6 bases). V was shortened by 7 bases and J by 4 bases, with 13 bases between the two germline ends. This CDR3 comprises 13 residues. Germline V gene sequence: CDR1 ENHRY, CDR2 SYGVKD. The chain's CDR3 is CAIKVRGGTEAFF. In DNA form, the CDR3 reads TGTGCCATCAAGGTCAGAGGGGGCACTGAAGCTTTCTTT.

The chain couples TRBV6-5 to TRBJ2-7; 7 nucleotides match TRBD1. The CDR3 sequence is 14 residues long. V lost 0 bases and J lost 9; bases outside the gene matches: 8. CDR1 and CDR2 (germline): MNHEY, SVGAGI. In DNA, the CDR3 is TGTGCCAGCAGTTACTCCGGGACAGCTATGGCGCAGTACTTC. As protein: CASSYSGTAMAQYF.

The chain is built from TRBV29-1 and TRBJ2-1; D perhaps matches TRBD2 (5 bases). Per germline, CDR1 SQVTM and CDR2 ANQGSEA. The CDR3 length is 13 residues. The CDR3 region is CRFTGAGYNEQFF. CDR3 DNA sequence: TGCAGATTCACTGGCGCGGGCTACAATGAGCAGTTCTTC.

The V and J genes are TRBV18 and TRBJ2-1, with D perhaps TRBD2 (5 bases). Trimming took 3 bases from V and 8 from J, leaving 5 bases between them. The CDR3 length is 11 residues. Germline V lookup: CDR1 KGHSH, CDR2 LQKENI. In DNA form, the CDR3 reads TGTGCCAGCTCACCGGAGGATGAGCAGTTCTTC. Protein: CASSPEDEQFF.